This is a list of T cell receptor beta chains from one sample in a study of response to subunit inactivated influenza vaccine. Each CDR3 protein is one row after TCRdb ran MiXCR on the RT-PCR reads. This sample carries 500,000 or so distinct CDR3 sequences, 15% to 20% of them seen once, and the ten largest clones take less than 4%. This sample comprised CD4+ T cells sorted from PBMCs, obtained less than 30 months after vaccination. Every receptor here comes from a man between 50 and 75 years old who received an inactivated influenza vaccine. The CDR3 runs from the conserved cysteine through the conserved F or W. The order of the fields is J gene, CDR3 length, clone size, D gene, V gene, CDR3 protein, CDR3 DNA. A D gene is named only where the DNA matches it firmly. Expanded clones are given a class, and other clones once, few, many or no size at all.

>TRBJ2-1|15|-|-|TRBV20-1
CSTRRASQSHNEQFF
TGCAGTACTAGAAGGGCCTCGCAGTCCCACAATGAGCAGTTCTTC
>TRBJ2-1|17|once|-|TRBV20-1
CSAGATLAEEGANEQFF
TGCAGTGCGGGAGCTACCCTAGCGGAAGAGGGGGCTAATGAGCAGTTCTTC
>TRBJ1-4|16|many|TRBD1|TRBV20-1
CSARSYRQGTNEKLFF
TGCAGTGCTAGATCCTATAGACAGGGTACCAATGAAAAACTGTTTTTT
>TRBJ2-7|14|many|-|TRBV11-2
CASSFGQGGGEQYF
TGTGCCAGCAGCTTTGGACAGGGAGGGGGCGAGCAGTACTTC
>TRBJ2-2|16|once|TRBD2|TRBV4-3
CASSHGRGAVSGELFF
TGCGCCAGCAGCCACGGGAGGGGGGCTGTGTCCGGGGAGCTGTTTTTT
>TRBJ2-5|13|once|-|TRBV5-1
CASRPGQQETQYF
TGCGCCAGCAGGCCCGGACAGCAAGAGACCCAGTACTTC
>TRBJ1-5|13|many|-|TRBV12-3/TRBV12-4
CASTGETYQPQHF
TGTGCCAGCACTGGGGAGACGTATCAGCCCCAGCATTTT
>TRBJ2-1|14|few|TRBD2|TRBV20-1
CSARDLSGGAAQFF
TGCAGTGCTAGAGATCTCAGCGGGGGGGCCGCGCAGTTCTTC
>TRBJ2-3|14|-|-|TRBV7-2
CASSLVGDTDTQYF
TGTGCCAGCAGCTTAGTGGGCGACACAGATACGCAGTATTTT
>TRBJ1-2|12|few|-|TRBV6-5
CASRGGGGGYTF
TGTGCCAGTCGGGGCGGGGGTGGTGGCTACACCTTC
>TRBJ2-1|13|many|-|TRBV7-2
CASSLQDSGEQFF
TGTGCCAGCAGCCTCCAGGACAGCGGTGAGCAGTTCTTC
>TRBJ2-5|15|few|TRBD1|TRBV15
CATRTGTGGLETQYF
TGTGCCACCAGGACCGGGACAGGGGGCCTCGAGACCCAGTACTTC
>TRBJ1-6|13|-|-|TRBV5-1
CASSLDPGSPLHF
TGCGCCAGCAGCTTGGATCCGGGTTCACCCCTCCACTTT
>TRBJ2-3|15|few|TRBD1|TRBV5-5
CASSLDLRGRDTQYF
TGTGCCAGCAGCTTGGATCTCAGGGGGCGGGATACGCAGTATTTT
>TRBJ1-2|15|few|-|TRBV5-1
CASSLERQQFYGYTF
TGCGCCAGCAGCTTGGAACGCCAGCAGTTCTATGGCTACACCTTC
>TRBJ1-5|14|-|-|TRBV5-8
CASSWGRQNQPQHF
TGTGCCAGCAGCTGGGGACGGCAAAATCAGCCCCAGCATTTT
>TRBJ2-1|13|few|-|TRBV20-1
CSASLGFYNEQFF
TGCAGTGCTAGTCTAGGGTTCTATAATGAGCAGTTCTTC
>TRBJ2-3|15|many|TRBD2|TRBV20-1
CSARGRLAGKDTQYF
TGCAGTGCTAGAGGAAGACTAGCGGGGAAAGATACGCAGTATTTT
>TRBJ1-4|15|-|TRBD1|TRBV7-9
CASSLLTGSNEKLFF
TGTGCCAGCAGCTTACTGACAGGGAGTAATGAAAAACTGTTTTTT
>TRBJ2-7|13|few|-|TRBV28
CASSLHRDYEQYF
TGTGCCAGCAGTTTGCACAGGGATTACGAGCAGTACTTC
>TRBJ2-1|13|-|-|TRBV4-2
CASGRPAYNEQFF
TGTGCCAGCGGGAGGCCGGCCTACAATGAGCAGTTCTTC
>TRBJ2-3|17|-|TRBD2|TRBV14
CASSPPWGRELTDTQYF
TGTGCCAGCAGCCCCCCCTGGGGGAGGGAGCTCACAGATACGCAGTATTTT
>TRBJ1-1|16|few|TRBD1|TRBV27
CASSTAGTGFSAEAFF
TGTGCCAGCAGTACCGCCGGGACAGGGTTTTCCGCTGAAGCTTTCTTT
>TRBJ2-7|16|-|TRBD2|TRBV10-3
CAISETGPGLVYEQYF
TGTGCCATCAGTGAGACAGGCCCGGGACTAGTTTACGAGCAGTACTTC
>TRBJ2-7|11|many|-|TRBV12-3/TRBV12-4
CASSGRYEQYF
TGTGCCAGCAGTGGGCGCTACGAGCAGTACTTC
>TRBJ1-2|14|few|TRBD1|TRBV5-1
CASSLLQGENGYTF
TGCGCCAGCAGCTTGCTACAGGGGGAAAATGGCTACACCTTC
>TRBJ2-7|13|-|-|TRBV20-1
CSASGKGAYEQYF
TGCAGTGCTAGCGGGAAGGGGGCCTACGAGCAGTACTTC
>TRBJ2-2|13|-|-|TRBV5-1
CASRLGSTGELFF
TGCGCCAGCCGCTTGGGCAGCACCGGGGAGCTGTTTTTT
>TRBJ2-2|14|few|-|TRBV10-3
CAIRDDVGAGELFF
TGTGCCATCAGGGACGACGTGGGTGCCGGGGAGCTGTTTTTT
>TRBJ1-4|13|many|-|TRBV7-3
CASSPRGGEKLFF
TGTGCCAGCAGCCCCCGAGGGGGTGAAAAACTGTTTTTT
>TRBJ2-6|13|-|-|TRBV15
CATSRAGANVLTF
TGTGCCACCAGCAGAGCTGGGGCCAACGTCCTGACTTTC
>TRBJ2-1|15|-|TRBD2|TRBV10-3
CAISGGTRNYNEQFF
TGTGCCATCAGTGGTGGGACTAGAAATTACAATGAGCAGTTCTTC
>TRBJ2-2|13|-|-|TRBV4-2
CASSRSRGGELFF
TGTGCCAGCAGCCGGAGTAGGGGGGGGGAGCTGTTTTTT
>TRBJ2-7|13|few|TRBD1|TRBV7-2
CASSLDRVGEQYF
TGTGCCAGCAGCCTCGACAGGGTAGGCGAGCAGTACTTC
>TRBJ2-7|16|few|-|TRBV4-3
CASSQGWGVGDYEQYF
TGCGCCAGCAGCCAAGGTTGGGGGGTGGGTGACTACGAGCAGTACTTC
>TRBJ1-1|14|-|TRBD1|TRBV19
CASTGQLMNTEAFF
TGTGCCAGTACGGGACAGCTAATGAACACTGAAGCTTTCTTT
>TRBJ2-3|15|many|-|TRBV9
CASSVDGGRTDTQYF
TGTGCCAGCAGCGTAGATGGGGGCCGCACAGATACGCAGTATTTT
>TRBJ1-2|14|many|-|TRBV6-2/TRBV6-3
CASSYSRPLGRYTF
TGTGCCAGCAGTTACTCGCGACCCCTGGGGCGCTACACCTTC
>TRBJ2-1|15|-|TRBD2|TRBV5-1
CASSEGSGGNDEQFF
TGCGCCAGCAGCGAGGGGAGCGGGGGAAACGATGAGCAGTTCTTC
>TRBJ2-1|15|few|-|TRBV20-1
CSARDPTRGVDEQFF
TGCAGTGCTAGAGATCCAACTAGAGGGGTGGATGAGCAGTTCTTC
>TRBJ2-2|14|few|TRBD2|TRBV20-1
CSARELAGVGELFF
TGCAGTGCTAGAGAACTAGCGGGGGTCGGGGAGCTGTTTTTT